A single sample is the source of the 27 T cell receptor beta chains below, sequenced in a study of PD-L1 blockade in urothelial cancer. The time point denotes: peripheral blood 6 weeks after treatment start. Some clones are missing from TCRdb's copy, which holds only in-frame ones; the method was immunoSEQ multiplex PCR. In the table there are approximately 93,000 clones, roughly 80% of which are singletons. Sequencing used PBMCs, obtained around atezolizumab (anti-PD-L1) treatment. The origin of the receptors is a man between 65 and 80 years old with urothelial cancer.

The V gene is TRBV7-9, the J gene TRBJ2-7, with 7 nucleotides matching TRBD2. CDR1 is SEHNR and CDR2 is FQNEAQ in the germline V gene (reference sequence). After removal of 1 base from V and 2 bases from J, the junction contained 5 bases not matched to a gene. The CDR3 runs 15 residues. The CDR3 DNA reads TGTGCCAGCAGCTTAGGGGGGGGTAATACCTACGAGCAGTACTTC. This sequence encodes CASSLGGGNTYEQYF.

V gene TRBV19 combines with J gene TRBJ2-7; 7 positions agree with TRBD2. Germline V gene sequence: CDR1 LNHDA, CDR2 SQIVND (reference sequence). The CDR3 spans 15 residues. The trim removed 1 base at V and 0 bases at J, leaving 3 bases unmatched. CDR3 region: CASSIGTGGSYEQYF. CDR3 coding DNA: TGTGCCAGTAGTATAGGGACGGGAGGCTCCTACGAGCAGTACTTC.

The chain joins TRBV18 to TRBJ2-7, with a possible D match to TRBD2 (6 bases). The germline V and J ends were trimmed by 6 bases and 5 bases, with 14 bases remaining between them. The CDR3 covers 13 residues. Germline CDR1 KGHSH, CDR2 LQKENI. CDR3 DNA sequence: TGTGCCAGCTCCCCGGGAGAGTGGCACGAGCAGTACTTC. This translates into CASSPGEWHEQYF.

CDR3 residues: CASSLNRAQNQETQYF. The CDR3 DNA reads TGTGCCAGCAGCTTAAACCGAGCGCAGAACCAAGAGACCCAGTACTTC. The gene calls are TRBV7-2 and TRBJ2-5; the D is unclear. V dropped 2 bases and J dropped 0 bases, with 13 bases sitting between them. CDR1 is SGHTA, CDR2 FQGNSA, per germline. The CDR3 is 16 amino acids.

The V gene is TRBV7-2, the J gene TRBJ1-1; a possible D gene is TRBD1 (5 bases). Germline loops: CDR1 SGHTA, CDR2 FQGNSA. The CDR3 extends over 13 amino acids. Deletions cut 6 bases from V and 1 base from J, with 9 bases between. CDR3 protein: CASRSQGNTEAFF. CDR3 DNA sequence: TGTGCCAGCAGGTCTCAGGGGAACACTGAAGCTTTCTTT.

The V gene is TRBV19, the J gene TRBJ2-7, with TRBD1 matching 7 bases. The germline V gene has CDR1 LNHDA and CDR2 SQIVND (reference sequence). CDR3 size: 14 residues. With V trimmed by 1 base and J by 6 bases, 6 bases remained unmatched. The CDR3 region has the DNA TGTGCCAGTAGTATAGGAGAGCCAGGGGGCGAGCAGTACTTC. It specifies CASSIGEPGGEQYF. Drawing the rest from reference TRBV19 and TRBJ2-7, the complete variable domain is DGGITQSPKYLFRKEGQNVTLSCEQNLNHDAMYWYRQDPGQGLRLIYYSQIVNDFQKGDIAEGYSVSREKKESFPLTVTSAQKNPTAFYLCASSIGEPGGEQYFGPGTRLTVT.

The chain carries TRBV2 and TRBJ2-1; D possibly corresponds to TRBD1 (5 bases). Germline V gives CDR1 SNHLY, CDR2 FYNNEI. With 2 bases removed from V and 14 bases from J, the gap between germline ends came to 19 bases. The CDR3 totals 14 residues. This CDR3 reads CASSERGFFTPEFF. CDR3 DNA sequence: TGTGCCAGCAGTGAAAGGGGATTTTTCACCCCGGAGTTCTTC.

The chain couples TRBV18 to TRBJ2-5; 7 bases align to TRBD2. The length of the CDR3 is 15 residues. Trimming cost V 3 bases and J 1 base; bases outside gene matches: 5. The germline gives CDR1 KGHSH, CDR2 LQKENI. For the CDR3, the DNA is TGTGCCAGCTCACCGCCCGGGACTACCCAAGAGACCCAGTACTTC. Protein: CASSPPGTTQETQYF.

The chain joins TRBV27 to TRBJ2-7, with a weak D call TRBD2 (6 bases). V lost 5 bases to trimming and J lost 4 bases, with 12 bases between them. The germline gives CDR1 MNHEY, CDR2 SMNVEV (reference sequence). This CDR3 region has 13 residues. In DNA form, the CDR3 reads TGTGCCAGCAGTCCGGGGGTATCTTACGAGCAGTACTTC. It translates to CASSPGVSYEQYF.

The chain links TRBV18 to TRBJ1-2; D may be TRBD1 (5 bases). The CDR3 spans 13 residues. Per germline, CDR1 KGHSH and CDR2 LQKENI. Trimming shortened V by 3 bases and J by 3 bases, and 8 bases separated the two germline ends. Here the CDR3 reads CASSPGEDYGYTF. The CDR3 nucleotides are TGTGCCAGCTCACCGGGGGAGGACTATGGCTACACCTTC. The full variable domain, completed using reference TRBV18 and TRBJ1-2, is NAGVMQNPRHLVRRRGQEARLRCSPMKGHSHVYWYRQLPEEGLKFMVYLQKENIIDESGMPKERFSAEFPKEGPSILRIQQVVRGDSAAYFCASSPGEDYGYTFGSGTRLTVV.

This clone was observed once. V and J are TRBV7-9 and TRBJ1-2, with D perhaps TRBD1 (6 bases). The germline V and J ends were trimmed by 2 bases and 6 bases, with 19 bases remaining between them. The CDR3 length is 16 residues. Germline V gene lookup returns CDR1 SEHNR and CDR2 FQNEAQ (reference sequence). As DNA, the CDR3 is TGTGCCAGCAGCTTACCGTGGGATGCAGGGGTAGATGGCTACACCTTC. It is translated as CASSLPWDAGVDGYTF. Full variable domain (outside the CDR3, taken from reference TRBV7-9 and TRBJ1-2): DTGVSQNPRHKITKRGQNVTFRCDPISEHNRLYWYRQTLGQGPEFLTYFQNEAQLEKSRLLSDRFSAERPKGSFSTLEIQRTEQGDSAMYLCASSLPWDAGVDGYTFGSGTRLTVV.

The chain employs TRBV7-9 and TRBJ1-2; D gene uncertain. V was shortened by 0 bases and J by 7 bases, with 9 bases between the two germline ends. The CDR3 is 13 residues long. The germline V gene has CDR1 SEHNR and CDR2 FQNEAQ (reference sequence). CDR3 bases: TGTGCCAGCAGCTTAGCCGTCGACATTGGCTACACCTTC. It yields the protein CASSLAVDIGYTF.

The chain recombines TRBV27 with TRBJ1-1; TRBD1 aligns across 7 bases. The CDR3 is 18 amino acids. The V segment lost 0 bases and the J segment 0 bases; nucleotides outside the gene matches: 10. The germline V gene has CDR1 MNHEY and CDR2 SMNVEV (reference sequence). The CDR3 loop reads CASSLSTLGGTVNTEAFF. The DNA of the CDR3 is TGTGCCAGCAGTTTATCGACTTTGGGCGGGACAGTGAACACTGAAGCTTTCTTT.

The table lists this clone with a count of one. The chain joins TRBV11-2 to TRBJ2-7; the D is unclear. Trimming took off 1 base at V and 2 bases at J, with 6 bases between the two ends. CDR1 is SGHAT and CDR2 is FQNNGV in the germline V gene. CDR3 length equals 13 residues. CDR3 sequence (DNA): TGTGCCAGCAGCTTAGTTCGAGCCTACGAGCAGTACTTC. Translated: CASSLVRAYEQYF.

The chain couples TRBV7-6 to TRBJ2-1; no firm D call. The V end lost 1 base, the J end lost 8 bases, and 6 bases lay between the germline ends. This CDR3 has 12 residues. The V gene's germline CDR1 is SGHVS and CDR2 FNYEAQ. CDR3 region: CASSLDGYEQFF. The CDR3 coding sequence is TGTGCCAGCAGCTTAGACGGGTATGAGCAGTTCTTC.

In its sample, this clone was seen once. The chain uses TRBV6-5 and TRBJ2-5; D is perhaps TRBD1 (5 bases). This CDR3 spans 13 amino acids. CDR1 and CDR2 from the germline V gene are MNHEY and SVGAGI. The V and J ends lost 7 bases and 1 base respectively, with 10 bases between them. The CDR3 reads CASTPQGQETQYF. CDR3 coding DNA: TGTGCCAGCACCCCCCAGGGCCAAGAGACCCAGTACTTC.

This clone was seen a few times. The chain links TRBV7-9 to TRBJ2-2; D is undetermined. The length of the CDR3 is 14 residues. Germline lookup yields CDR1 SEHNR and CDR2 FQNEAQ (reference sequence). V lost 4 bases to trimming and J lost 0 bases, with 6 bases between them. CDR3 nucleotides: TGTGCCAGCAGCTCGAGCTCGAACACCGGGGAGCTGTTTTTT. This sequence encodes CASSSSSNTGELFF.

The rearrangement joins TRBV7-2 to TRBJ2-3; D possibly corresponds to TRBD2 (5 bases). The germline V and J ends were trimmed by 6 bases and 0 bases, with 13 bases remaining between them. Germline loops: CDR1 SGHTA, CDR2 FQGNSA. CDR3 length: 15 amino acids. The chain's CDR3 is CASRPGLISTDTQYF. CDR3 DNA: TGTGCCAGCAGACCCGGACTGATTAGCACAGATACGCAGTATTTT.

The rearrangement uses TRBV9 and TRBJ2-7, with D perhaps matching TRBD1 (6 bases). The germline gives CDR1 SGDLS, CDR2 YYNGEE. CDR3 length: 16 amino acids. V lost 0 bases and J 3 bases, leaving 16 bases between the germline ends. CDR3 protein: CASSVANRVSVYEQYF. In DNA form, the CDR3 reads TGTGCCAGCAGCGTAGCTAACAGGGTCTCGGTCTACGAGCAGTACTTC.

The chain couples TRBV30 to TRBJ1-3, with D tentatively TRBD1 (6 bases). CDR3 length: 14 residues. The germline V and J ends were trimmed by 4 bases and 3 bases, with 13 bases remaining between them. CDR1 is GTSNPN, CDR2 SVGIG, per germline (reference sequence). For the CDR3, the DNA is TGTGCCTGGACCAGGGGCGGTGGTGGAAACACCATATATTTT. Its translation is CAWTRGGGGNTIYF.

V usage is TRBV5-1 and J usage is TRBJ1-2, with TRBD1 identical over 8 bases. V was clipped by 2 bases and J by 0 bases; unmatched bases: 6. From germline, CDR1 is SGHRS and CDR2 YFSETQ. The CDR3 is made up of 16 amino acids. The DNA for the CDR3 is TGCGCCAGCAGCTTCGACAGGGGTGGGCCTAACTATGGCTACACCTTC. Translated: CASSFDRGGPNYGYTF.

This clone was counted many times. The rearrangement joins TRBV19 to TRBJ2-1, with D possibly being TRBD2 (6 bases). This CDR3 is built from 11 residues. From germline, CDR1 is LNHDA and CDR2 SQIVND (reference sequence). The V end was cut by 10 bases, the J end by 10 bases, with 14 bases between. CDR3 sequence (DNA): TGTGCCACCCTCGGGGGTCGGGAGCAGTTCTTC. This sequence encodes CATLGGREQFF.

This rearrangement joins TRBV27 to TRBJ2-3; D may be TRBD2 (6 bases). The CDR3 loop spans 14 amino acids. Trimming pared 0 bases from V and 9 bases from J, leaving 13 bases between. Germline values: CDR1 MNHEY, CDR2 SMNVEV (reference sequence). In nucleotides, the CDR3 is TGTGCCAGCAGTTTATCTGCGGCGGGGAGGACGCAGTATTTT. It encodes CASSLSAAGRTQYF.

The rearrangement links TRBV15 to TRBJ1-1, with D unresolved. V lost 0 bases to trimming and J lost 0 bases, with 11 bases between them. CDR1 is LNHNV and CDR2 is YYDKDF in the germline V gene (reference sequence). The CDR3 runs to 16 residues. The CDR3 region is CATSRDGTAVNTEAFF. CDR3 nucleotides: TGTGCCACCAGCAGAGATGGAACAGCGGTGAACACTGAAGCTTTCTTT.

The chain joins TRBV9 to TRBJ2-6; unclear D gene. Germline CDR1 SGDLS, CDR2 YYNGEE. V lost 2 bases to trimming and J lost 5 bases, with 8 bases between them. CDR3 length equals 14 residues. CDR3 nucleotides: TGTGCCAGCAGCGTCTCAGGCCGGGCCAACGTCCTGACTTTC. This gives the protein CASSVSGRANVLTF.

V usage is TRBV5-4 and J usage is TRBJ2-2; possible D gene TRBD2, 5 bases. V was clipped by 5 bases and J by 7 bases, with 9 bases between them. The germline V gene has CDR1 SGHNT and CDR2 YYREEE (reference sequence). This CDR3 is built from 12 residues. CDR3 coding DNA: TGTGCCAGCAGGCGGGCGGACGGGGAGCTGTTTTTT. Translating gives CASRRADGELFF. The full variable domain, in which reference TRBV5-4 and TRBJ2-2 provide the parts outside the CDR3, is ETGVTQSPTHLIKTRGQQVTLRCSSQSGHNTVSWYQQALGQGPQFIFQYYREEENGRGNFPPRFSGLQFPNYSSELNVNALELDDSALYLCASRRADGELFFGEGSRLTVL.

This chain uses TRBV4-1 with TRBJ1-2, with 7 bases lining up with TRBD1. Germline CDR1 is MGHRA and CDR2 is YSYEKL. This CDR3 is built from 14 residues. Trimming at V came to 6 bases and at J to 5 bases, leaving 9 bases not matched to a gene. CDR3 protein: CASSPDRSFYGYTF. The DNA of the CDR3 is TGCGCCAGCAGTCCGGACAGGAGCTTTTATGGCTACACCTTC.